The table lists the clone carrying this T cell receptor (beta chain) with a few counts. Its antigen is unknown. This specimen belongs to a study of T-cell memory formation after mild COVID-19. Broader study findings: Some SARS-CoV-2-responding clones were already detected in memory before infection.

CDR1 and CDR2 from the germline V gene are MGHDK and SYGVNS. The CDR3 length is 13 residues. After removal of 10 bases from V and 7 bases from J, the junction contained 7 bases not matched to a gene. From 5'RACE with constant-segment primers came TCR alpha and TCR beta cDNA libraries that carried sample barcodes and UMIs. MiXCR, applied by TCRdb to the 5' RACE reads, yields one record per CDR3 protein. The sample includes approximately 580,000 distinct CDR3 sequences, around 21% seen only once; the top ten take approximately 12%. The chain links TRBV25-1 to TRBJ2-1; TRBD1 matches 10 bases. The TCR comes from an adult woman who had mild COVID-19 (a few samples of this study predate the infection). Cell type and time point are not known. Input material: PBMCs or a T cell subset sorted from them (not recorded which). The CDR3 here is CATTGQGKNEQFF. The CDR3 DNA reads TGTGCCACAACGGGACAGGGGAAAAATGAGCAGTTCTTC.